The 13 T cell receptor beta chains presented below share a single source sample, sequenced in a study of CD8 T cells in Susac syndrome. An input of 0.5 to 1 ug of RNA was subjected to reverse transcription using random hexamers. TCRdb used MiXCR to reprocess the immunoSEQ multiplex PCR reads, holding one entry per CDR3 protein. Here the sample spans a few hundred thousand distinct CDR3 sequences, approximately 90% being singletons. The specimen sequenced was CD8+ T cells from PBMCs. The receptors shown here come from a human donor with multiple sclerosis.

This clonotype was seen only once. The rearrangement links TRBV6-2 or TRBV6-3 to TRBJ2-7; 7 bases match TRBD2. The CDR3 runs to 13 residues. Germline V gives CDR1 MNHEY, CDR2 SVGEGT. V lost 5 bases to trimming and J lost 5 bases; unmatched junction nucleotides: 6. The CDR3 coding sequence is TGTGCCAGCAGTATACTAGCGAACCACGAGCAGTACTTC. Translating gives CASSILANHEQYF.

This chain's CDR3 is CAIRDQGYYGYTF. CDR3 DNA sequence: TGTGCCATCAGAGATCAGGGATACTATGGCTACACCTTC. The chain recombines TRBV10-3 with TRBJ1-2; TRBD1 is a possible D gene (5 bases). The length of the CDR3 is 13 residues. Germline CDR1 and CDR2: ENHRY and SYGVKD. The V end was cut by 6 bases, the J end by 3 bases, with 11 bases between.

The CDR3 protein is CASSSSADEQYF. CDR3 nucleotides: TGTGCCAGCAGTTCGTCTGCAGACGAGCAGTACTTC. The V gene is TRBV28, the J gene TRBJ2-7; no clear D. Between the trimmed V and J ends, which lost 4 bases and 5 bases, there was a span of 9 bases. The CDR3 runs to 12 residues. Per germline, CDR1 MDHEN and CDR2 SYDVKM.

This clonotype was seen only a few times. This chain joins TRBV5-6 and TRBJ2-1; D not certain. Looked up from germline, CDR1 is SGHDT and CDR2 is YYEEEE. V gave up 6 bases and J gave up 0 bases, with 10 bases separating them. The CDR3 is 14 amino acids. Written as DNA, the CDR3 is TGTGCCAGCACCCGTCAAAGCTCCTACAATGAGCAGTTCTTC. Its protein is CASTRQSSYNEQFF.

In nucleotides, the CDR3 is TGCAGTGCTAGAGTCTTCGACAGCTCGAACACTGAAGCTTTCTTT. Protein product: CSARVFDSSNTEAFF. The chain joins TRBV20-1 to TRBJ1-1; a possible D gene is TRBD1 (5 bases). The V gene lost 1 base and the J gene lost 1 base, with 13 bases spanning the gap. CDR3 length: 15 residues. Germline V gene sequence: CDR1 DFQATT, CDR2 SNEGSKA (reference sequence).

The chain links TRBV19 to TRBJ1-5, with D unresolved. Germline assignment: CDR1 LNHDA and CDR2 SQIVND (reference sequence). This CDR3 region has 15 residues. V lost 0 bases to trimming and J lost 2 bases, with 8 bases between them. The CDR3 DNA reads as TGTGCCAGTAGTATAGATCGGAAAGGCAATCAGCCCCAGCATTTT. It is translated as CASSIDRKGNQPQHF.

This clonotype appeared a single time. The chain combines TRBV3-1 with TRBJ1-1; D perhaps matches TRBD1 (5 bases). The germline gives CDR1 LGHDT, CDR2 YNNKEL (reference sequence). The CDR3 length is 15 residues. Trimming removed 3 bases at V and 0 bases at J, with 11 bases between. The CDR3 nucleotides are TGTGCCAGCAGCCAGGACAAGGGGATGAACACTGAAGCTTTCTTT. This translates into CASSQDKGMNTEAFF.

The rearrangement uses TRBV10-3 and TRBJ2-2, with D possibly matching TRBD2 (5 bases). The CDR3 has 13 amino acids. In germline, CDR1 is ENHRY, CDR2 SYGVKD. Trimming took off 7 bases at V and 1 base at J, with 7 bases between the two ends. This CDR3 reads CAINGVNTGELFF. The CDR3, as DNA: TGTGCCATCAACGGGGTGAACACCGGGGAGCTGTTTTTT.

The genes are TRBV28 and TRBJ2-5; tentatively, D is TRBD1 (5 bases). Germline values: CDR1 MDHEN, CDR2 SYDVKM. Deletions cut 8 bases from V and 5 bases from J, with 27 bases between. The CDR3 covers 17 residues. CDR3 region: CASGDPPFKGYEETQYF. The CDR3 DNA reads TGTGCCAGCGGTGATCCACCGTTCAAGGGGTACGAGGAGACCCAGTACTTC. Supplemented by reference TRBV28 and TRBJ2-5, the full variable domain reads DVKVTQSSRYLVKRTGEKVFLECVQDMDHENMFWYRQDPGLGLRLIYFSYDVKMKEKGDIPEGYSVSREKKERFSLILESASTNQTSMYLCASGDPPFKGYEETQYFGPGTRLLVL.

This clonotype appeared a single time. CDR3 sequence: CASGQGAHEQYF. In DNA form, the CDR3 reads TGTGCCTCCGGGCAGGGGGCCCACGAGCAGTACTTC. The V call is TRBV27, the J call TRBJ2-7; 8 bases are shared with TRBD1. J lost 5 bases, V lost 11 bases, and 8 bases had no gene match. Germline values: CDR1 MNHEY, CDR2 SMNVEV (reference sequence). This CDR3 region has 12 residues.

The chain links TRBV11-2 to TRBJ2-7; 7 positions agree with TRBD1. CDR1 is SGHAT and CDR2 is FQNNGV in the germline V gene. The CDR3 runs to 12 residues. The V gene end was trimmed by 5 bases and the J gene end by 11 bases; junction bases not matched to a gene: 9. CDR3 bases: TGTGCCAGCAGCCCGAGCGAGGGGACAGAGTACTTC. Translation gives CASSPSEGTEYF.

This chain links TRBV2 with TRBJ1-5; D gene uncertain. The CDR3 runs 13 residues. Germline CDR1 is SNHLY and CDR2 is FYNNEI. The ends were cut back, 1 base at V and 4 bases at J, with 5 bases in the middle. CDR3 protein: CASSEGPNQPQHF. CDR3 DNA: TGTGCCAGCAGTGAAGGGCCAAATCAGCCCCAGCATTTT.

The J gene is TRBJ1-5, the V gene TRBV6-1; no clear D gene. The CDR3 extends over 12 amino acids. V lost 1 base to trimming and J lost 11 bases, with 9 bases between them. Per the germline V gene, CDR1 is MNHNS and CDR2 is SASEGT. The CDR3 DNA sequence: TGTGCCAGCAGTGAAGGGCTGCATGCCCAGCATTTT. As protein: CASSEGLHAQHF.